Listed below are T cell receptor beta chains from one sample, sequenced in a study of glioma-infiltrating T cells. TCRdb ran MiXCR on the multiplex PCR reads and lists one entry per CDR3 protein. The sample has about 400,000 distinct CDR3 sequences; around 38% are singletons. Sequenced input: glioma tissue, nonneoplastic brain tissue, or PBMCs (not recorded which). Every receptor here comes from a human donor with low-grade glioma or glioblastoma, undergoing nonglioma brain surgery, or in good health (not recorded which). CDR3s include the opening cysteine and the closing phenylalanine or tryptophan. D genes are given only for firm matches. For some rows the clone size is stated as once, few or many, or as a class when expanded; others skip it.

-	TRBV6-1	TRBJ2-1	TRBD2	CVSRIAGGTYNEQFF	TGTGTCAGCAGAATAGCGGGAGGAACCTACAATGAGCAGTTCTTC
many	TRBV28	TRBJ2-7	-	CASSLSLESYEQYF	TGTGCCAGCAGTTTATCCCTTGAGTCCTACGAGCAGTACTTC
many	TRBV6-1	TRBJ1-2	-	CASSTGPGRDGYTF	TGTGCCAGCAGCACCGGGCCTGGGCGGGATGGCTACACCTTC
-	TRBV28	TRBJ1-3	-	CASSLFENTICF	TGTGCCAGCAGTTTATTTGAGAACACCATATGTTTT
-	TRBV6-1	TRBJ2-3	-	CAVGTQYF	TGTGCCGTTGGTACGCAGTATTTT
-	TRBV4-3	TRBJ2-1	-	CASSQQGNEQFF	TGCGCCAGCAGCCAACAGGGGAATGAGCAGTTCTTC
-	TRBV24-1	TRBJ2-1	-	CATSGLGVNEQFF	TGTGCCACCAGTGGTCTAGGGGTCAATGAGCAGTTCTTC
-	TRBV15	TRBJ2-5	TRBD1	CATSSQAGGQGDETQYF	TGTGCCACCAGCAGCCAAGCCGGCGGACAGGGCGACGAGACCCAGTACTTC
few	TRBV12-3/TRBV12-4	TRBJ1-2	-	CASSPDANYGYTF	TGTGCCAGCAGTCCTGACGCTAACTATGGCTACACCTTC
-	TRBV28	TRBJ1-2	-	CASSPLGRSAYGYTF	TGTGCCAGCAGTCCGTTGGGCCGATCCGCTTATGGCTACACCTTC
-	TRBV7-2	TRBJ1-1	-	CASSELGRPGIEAFF	TGTGCCAGCAGCGAACTTGGGCGGCCCGGGATTGAAGCTTTCTTT
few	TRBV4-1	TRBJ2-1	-	CASSQDRASGQYNEQFF	TGCGCCAGCAGCCAAGATCGGGCTAGCGGACAGTACAATGAGCAGTTCTTC
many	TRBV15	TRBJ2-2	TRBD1	CATQIQGRRMGAGELFF	TGTGCCACCCAAATACAGGGGAGACGTATGGGCGCCGGGGAGCTGTTTTTT
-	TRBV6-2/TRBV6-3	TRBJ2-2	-	CASSWSGTGRNTGELFF	TGTGCCAGCAGTTGGTCTGGGACGGGTAGGAACACCGGGGAGCTGTTTTTT
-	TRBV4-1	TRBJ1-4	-	CASSQGPATNEKLFF	TGCGCCAGCAGCCAAGGTCCTGCAACTAATGAAAAACTGTTTTTT
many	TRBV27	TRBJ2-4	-	CASSSEAGDIQYF	TGTGCCAGCAGTTCCGAGGCCGGGGACATTCAGTACTTC
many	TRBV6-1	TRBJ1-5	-	CASGGPGNQPQHF	TGTGCCAGCGGGGGCCCAGGCAATCAGCCCCAGCATTTT
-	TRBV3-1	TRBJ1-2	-	CAGSHEGRGYTF	TGTGCCGGCAGCCATGAAGGACGCGGCTACACCTTC
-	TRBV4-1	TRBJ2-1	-	CASSLGLGAGHNEQFF	TGCGCCAGCAGCCTTGGGTTAGGGGCGGGGCACAATGAGCAGTTCTTC
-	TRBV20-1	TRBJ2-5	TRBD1	CSAGTGPYQETQYF	TGCAGTGCCGGGACAGGCCCTTACCAAGAGACCCAGTACTTC